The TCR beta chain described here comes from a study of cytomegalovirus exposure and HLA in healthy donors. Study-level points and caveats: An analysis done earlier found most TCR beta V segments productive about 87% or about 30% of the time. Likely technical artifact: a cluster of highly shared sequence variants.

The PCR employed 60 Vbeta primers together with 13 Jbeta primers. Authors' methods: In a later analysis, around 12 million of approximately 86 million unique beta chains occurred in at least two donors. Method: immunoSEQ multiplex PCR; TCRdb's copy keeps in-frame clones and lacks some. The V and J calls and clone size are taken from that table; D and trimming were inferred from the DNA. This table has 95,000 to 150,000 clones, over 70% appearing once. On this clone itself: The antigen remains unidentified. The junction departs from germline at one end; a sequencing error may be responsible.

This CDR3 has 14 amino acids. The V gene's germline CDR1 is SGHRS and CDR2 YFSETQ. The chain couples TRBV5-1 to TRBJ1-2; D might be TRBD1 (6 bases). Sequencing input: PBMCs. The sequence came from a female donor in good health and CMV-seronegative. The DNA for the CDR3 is TGCGCCAGCAGTTTGGGGACAAAAAACTATGGCTACACCTTC. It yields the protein CASSLGTKNYGYTF.